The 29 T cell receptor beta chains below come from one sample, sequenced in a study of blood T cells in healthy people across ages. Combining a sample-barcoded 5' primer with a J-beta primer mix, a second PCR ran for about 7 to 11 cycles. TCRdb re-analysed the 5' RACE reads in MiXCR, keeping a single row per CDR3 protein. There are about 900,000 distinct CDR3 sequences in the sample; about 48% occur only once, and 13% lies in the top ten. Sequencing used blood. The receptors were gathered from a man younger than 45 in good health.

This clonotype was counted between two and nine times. The CDR3, as DNA: TGCAGTGCCCCTGGGTCTCCGTCAGGGAGCTATGGCTACACCTTC. It encodes CSAPGSPSGSYGYTF. The genes are TRBV20-1 and TRBJ1-2; D is perhaps TRBD1 (5 bases). The ends were cut back, 6 bases at V and 4 bases at J, with 21 bases in the middle. CDR3 length: 15 residues. CDR1 DFQATT and CDR2 SNEGSKA come from the germline V gene (reference sequence).

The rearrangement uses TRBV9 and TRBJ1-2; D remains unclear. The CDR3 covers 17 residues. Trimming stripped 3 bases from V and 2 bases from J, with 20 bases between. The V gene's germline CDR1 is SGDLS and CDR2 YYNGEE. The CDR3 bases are TGTGCCAGCAGCGGAAGTGGGCCAGACCGAACAAACTATGGCTACACCTTC. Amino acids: CASSGSGPDRTNYGYTF.

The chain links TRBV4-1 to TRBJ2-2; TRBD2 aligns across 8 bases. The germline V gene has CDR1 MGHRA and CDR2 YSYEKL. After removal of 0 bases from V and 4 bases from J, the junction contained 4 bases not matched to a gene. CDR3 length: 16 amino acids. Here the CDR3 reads CASSQDGGASTGELFF. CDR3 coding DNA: TGCGCCAGCAGCCAAGACGGGGGGGCCAGCACCGGGGAGCTGTTTTTT.

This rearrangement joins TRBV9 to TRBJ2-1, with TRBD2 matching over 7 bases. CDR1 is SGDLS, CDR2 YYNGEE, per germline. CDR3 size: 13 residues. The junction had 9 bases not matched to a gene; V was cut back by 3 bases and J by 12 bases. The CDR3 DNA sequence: TGTGCCAGCAGCGCCGGAACCGGGACTACGCAGTTCTTC. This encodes CASSAGTGTTQFF.

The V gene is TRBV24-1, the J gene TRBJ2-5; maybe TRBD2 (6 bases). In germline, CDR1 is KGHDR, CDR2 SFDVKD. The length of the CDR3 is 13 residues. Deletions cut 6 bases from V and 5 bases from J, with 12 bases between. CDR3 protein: CATSRGSLETQYF. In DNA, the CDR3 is TGTGCCACCAGTCGGGGGTCGTTGGAGACCCAGTACTTC.

This CDR3 reads CASSLLAGGISYEQYF. CDR3 DNA sequence: TGTGCCAGCAGTCTACTAGCGGGGGGTATTTCCTACGAGCAGTACTTC. The chain employs TRBV6-5 and TRBJ2-7, with 12 nucleotides matching TRBD2. Trimming took 5 bases from V and 1 from J; bases not matched to a gene: 6. Germline V gene lookup returns CDR1 MNHEY and CDR2 SVGAGI. This CDR3 is 16 amino acids long.

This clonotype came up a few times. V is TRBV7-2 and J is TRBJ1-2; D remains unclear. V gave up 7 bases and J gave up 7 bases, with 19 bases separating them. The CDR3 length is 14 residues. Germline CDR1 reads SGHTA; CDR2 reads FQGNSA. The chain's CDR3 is CASTNPARYGGYTF. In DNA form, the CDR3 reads TGTGCCAGCACTAACCCGGCCCGCTATGGTGGCTACACCTTC.

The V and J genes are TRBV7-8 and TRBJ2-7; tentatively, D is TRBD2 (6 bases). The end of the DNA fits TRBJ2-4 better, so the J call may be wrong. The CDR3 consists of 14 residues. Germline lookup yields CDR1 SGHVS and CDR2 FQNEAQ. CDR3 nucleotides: TGTGCCAGCAGCTTAATCGGAGGGTTTGACATTCAGTACTTC. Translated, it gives CASSLIGGFDIQYF.

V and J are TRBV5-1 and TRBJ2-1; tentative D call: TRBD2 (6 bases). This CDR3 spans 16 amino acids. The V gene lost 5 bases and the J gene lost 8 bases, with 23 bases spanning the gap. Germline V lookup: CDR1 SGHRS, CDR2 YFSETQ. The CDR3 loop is CASRITGTAVPDEQFF. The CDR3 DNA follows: TGCGCCAGCAGAATCACCGGGACTGCCGTCCCCGATGAGCAGTTCTTC.

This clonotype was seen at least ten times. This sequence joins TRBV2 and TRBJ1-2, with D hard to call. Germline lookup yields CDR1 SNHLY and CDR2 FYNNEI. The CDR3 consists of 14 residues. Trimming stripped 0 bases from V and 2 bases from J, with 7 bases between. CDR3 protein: CASSEAEENYGYTF. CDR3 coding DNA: TGTGCCAGCAGTGAAGCCGAGGAGAACTATGGCTACACCTTC.

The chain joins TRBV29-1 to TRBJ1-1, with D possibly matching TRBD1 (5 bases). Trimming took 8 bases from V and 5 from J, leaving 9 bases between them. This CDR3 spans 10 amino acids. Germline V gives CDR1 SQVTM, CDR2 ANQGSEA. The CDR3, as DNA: TGCAGCTCCAGGGATACTGAAGCTTTCTTT. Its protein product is CSSRDTEAFF.

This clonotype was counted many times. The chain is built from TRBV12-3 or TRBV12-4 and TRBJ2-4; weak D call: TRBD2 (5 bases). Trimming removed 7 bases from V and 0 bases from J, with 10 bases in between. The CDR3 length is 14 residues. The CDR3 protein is CASTLAVAKNIQYF. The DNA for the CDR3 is TGTGCCAGCACCCTAGCCGTAGCCAAAAACATTCAGTACTTC.

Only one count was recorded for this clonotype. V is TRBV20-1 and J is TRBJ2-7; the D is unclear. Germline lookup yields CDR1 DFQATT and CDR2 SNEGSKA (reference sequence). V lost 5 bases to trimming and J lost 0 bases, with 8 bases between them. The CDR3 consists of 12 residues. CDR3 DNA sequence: TGCAGTGCTCCTTATTCCTCCTACGAGCAGTACTTC. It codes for CSAPYSSYEQYF.

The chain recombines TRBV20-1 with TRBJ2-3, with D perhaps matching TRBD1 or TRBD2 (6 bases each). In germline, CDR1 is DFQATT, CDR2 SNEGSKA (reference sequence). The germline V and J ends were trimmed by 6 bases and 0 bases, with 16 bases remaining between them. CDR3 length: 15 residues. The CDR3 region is CSAPRGPASTDTQYF. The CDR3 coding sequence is TGCAGTGCCCCTCGGGGGCCCGCTAGCACAGATACGCAGTATTTT.

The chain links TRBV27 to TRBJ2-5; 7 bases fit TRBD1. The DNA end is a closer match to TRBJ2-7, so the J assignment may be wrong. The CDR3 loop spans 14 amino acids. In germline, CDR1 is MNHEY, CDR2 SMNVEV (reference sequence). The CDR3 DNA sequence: TGTGCCAGCAGCCACCGGGACAGACTTTACGAGCAGTACTTC. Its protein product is CASSHRDRLYEQYF.

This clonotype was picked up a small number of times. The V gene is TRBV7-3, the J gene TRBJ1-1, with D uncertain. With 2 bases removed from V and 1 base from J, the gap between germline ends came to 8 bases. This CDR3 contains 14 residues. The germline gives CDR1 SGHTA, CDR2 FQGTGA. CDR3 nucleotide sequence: TGTGCCAGCAGCTTAGGGTTGGGGAACACTGAAGCTTTCTTT. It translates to CASSLGLGNTEAFF.

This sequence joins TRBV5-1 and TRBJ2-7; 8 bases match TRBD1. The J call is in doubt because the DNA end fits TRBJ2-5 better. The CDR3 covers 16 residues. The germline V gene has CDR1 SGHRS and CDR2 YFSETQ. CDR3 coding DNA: TGCGCCAGCAGCTTGGCTGAATCAGGGGGCGCAGAGACCCAGTACTTC. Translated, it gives CASSLAESGGAETQYF.

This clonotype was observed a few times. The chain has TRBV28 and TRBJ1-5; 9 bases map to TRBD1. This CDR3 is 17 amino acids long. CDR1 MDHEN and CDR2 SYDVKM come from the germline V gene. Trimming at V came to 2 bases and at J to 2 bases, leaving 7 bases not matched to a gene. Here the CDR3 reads CASSLADRGHGNQPQHF. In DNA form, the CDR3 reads TGTGCCAGCAGTTTAGCGGACAGGGGACATGGCAATCAGCCCCAGCATTTT.

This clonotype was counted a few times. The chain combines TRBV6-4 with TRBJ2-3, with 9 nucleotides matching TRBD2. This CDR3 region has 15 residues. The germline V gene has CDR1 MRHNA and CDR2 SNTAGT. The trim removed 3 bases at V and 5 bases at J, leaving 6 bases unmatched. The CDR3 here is CASSEGSGGLDTQYF. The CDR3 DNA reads TGTGCCAGCAGTGAAGGTAGCGGGGGATTAGATACGCAGTATTTT.

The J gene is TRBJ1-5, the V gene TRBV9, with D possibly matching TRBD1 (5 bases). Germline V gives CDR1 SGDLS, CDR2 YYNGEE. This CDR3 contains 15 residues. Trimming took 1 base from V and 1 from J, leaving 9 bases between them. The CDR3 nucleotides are TGTGCCAGCAGCGTATCGGGGCACAGCAATCAGCCCCAGCATTTT. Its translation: CASSVSGHSNQPQHF. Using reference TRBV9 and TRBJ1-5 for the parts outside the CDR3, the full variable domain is DSGVTQTPKHLITATGQRVTLRCSPRSGDLSVYWYQQSLDQGLQFLIQYYNGEERAKGNILERFSAQQFPDLHSELNLSSLELGDSALYFCASSVSGHSNQPQHFGDGTRLSIL.

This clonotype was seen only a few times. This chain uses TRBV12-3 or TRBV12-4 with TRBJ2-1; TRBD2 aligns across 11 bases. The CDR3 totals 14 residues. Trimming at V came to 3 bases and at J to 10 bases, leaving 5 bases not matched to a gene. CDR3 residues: CASSFSGGAREQFF. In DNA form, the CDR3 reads TGTGCCAGCAGTTTTAGCGGGGGGGCCAGGGAGCAGTTCTTC.

The CDR3 coding sequence is TGTGCCAGCAGCGTAAGAGAGAATCCCTCTTCCTACGAGCAGTACTTC. Translating gives CASSVRENPSSYEQYF. This chain joins TRBV9 and TRBJ2-7, with D uncertain. V shed 1 base and J shed 1 base, with 15 bases lying between them. Per the germline V gene, CDR1 is SGDLS and CDR2 is YYNGEE. The CDR3 totals 16 residues.

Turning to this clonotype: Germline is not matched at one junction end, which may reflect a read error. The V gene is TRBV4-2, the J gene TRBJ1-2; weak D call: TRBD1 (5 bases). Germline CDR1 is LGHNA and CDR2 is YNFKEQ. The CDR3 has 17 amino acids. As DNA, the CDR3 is TGTGCCAGCAGCCAAGAAGGGACGGGCAGGGAGGCGAATGGCTACACTTTC. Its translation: CASSQEGTGREANGYTF.

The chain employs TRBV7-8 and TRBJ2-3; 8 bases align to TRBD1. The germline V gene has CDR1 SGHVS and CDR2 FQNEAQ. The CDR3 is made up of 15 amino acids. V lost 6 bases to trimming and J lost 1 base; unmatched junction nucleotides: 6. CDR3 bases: TGTGCCAGCAGGACCGGGACAGGAGGCACAGATACGCAGTATTTT. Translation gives CASRTGTGGTDTQYF.

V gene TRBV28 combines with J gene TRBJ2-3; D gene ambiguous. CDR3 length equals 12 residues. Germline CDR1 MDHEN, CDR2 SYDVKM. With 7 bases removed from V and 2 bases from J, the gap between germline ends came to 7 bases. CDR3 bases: TGTGCCAGCAACGCTCTCACAGATACGCAGTATTTT. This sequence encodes CASNALTDTQYF.

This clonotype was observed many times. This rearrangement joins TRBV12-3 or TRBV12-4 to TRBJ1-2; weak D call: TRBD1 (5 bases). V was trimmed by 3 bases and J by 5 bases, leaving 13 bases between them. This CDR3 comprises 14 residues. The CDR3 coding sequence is TGTGCCAGCAGTTTCGGGTGGCAGGGTTATGGCTACACCTTC. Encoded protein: CASSFGWQGYGYTF.

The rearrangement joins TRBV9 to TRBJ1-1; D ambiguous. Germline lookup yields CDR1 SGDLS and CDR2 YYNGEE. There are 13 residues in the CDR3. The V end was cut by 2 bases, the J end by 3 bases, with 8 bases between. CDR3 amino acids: CASSVQIHTEAFF. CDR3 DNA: TGTGCCAGCAGCGTCCAAATCCACACTGAAGCTTTCTTT.

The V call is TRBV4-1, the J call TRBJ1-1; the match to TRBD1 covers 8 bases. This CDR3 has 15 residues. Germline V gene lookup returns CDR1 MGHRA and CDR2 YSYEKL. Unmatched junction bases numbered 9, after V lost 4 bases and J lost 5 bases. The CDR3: CASSPFGQGGTEAFF. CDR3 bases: TGCGCCAGCAGCCCCTTTGGACAGGGAGGGACTGAAGCTTTCTTT.

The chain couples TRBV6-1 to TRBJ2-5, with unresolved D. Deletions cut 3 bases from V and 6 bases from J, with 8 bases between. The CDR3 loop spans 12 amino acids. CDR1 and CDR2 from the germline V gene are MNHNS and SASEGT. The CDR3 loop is CASSDSRKTQYF. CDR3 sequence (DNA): TGTGCCAGCAGTGATTCTAGAAAGACCCAGTACTTC.